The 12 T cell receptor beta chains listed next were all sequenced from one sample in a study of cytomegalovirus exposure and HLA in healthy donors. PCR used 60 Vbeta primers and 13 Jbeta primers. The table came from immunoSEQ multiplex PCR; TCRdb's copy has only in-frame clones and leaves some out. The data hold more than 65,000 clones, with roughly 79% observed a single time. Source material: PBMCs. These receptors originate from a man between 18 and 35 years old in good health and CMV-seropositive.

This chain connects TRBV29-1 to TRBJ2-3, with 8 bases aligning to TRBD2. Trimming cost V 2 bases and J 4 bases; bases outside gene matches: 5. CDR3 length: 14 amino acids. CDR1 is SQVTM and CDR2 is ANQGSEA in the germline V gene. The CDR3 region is CSVESEREPDTQYF. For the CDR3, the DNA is TGCAGCGTTGAAAGTGAGCGGGAGCCAGATACGCAGTATTTT.

CDR3 region: CASSSTGGVHGYTF. The CDR3 DNA sequence: TGTGCCAGCAGCTCTACAGGGGGCGTGCATGGCTACACCTTC. The J gene is TRBJ1-2, the V gene TRBV11-2; 9 bases are a match to TRBD1. The CDR3 runs 14 residues. Germline V gene sequence: CDR1 SGHAT, CDR2 FQNNGV. Germline trimming cut 4 bases from V and 6 bases from J; bases unmatched to any gene: 6.

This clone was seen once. The chain's CDR3 is CASSLSTQPGEQFF. As DNA, the CDR3 is TGTGCCAGCAGTTTATCTACCCAGCCGGGAGAGCAGTTCTTC. This chain uses TRBV27 with TRBJ2-1, with D possibly being TRBD2 (5 bases). Trimming left V 0 bases short and J 10 bases short, with 13 bases between. Looked up from germline, CDR1 is MNHEY and CDR2 is SMNVEV (reference sequence). This CDR3 spans 14 amino acids.

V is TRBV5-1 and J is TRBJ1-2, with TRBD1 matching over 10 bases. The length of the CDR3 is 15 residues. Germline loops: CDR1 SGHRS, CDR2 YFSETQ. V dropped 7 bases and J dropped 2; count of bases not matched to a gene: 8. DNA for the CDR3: TGCGCCAGCCGGGACAGGGGCCTACAAAACTATGGCTACACCTTC. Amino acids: CASRDRGLQNYGYTF.

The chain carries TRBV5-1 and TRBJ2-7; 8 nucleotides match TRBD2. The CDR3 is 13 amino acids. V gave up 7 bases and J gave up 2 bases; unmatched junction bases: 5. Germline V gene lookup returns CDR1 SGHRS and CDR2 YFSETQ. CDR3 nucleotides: TGCGCCAGCTCACTAGCGGACCCCTACGAGCAGTACTTC. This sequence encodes CASSLADPYEQYF.

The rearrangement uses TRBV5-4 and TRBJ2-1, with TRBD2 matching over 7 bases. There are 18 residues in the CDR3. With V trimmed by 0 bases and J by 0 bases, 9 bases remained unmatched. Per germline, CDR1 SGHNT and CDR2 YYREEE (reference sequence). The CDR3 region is CASSLALGGLDSYNEQFF. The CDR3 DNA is TGTGCCAGCAGCTTGGCTTTGGGGGGGTTAGACTCCTACAATGAGCAGTTCTTC.

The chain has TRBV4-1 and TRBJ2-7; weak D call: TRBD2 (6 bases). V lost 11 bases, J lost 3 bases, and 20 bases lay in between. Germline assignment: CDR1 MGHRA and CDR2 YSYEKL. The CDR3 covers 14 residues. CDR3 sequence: CAARREVGLYEQYF. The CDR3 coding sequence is TGCGCCGCCAGAAGGGAGGTGGGTCTCTACGAGCAGTACTTC.

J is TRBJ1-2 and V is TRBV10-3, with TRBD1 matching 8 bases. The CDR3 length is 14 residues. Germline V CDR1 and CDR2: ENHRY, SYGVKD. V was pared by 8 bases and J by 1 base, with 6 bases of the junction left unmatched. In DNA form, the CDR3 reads TGTGCCATCTGGACAGGGACCCTTAACTATGGCTACACCTTC. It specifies CAIWTGTLNYGYTF.

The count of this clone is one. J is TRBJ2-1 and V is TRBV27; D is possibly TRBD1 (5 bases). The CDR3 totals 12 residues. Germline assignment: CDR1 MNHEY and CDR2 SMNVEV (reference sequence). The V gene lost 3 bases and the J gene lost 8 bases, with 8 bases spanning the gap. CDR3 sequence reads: CASSFKGDEQFF. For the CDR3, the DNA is TGTGCCAGCAGTTTTAAAGGGGATGAGCAGTTCTTC.

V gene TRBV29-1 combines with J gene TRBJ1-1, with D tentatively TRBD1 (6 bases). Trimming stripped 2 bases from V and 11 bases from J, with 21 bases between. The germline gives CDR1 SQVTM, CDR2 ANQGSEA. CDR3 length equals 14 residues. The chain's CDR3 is CSVETNRVPGVAFF. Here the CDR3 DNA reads TGCAGCGTTGAAACTAACAGGGTTCCAGGGGTGGCTTTCTTT.

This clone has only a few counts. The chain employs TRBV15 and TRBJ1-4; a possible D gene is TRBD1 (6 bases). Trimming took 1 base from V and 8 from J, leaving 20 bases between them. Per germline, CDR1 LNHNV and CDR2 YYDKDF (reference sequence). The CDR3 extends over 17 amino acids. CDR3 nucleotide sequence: TGTGCCACCAGCAGAGTGGGGGAGACAGGTCCGCAGGAAAAACTGTTTTTT. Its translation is CATSRVGETGPQEKLFF.

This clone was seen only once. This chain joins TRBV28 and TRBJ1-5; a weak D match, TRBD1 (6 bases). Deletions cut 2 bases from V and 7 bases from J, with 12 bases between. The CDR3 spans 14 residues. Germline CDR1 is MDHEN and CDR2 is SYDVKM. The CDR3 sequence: CASSLLSGTQPQHF. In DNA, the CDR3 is TGTGCCAGCAGTTTACTTTCAGGGACACAGCCCCAGCATTTT.